The clone carrying this T cell receptor beta chain was recorded once. Its antigen remains unknown. This specimen belongs to a study of cytomegalovirus exposure and HLA in healthy donors. Study-level background: A subsequent analysis stated that the 100 to 150 validation repertoires were run on the same platform as the approximately 660 first-cohort repertoires. General study results and limits: Rare TCR sequences predominated, though certain public TCRs were found in many donors.

This CDR3 comprises 15 residues. In germline, CDR1 is MGHDK, CDR2 SYGVNS. Trimming shortened V by 0 bases and J by 4 bases, and 10 bases separated the two germline ends. Repertoires were generated with immunoSEQ multiplex PCR, while TCRdb's copy carries only in-frame clones and drops some. Among 240,000 or so clones listed, more than 75% were seen once. This TCR was sampled from a woman in her thirties in good health and CMV-seropositive. The rearrangement links TRBV25-1 to TRBJ2-1; TRBD1 is a possible D gene (6 bases). Source material: PBMCs. CDR3 nucleotides: TGTGCCAGCAGTGAATATTTAGGACAGTACAATGAGCAGTTCTTC. Protein sequence: CASSEYLGQYNEQFF.